This T cell receptor beta chain was profiled in a study of cytomegalovirus exposure and HLA in healthy donors. Generated by immunoSEQ multiplex PCR, the TCRdb table keeps only in-frame clones and is missing some. The sample shows about 190,000 clones, around 88% of them seen only once. Study-level points and caveats: Cytomegalovirus-associated TCR beta chains were listed, numbering 164.

J was trimmed by 3 bases and V by 7 bases; bases with no gene match: 8. Germline V gene lookup returns CDR1 SQVTM and CDR2 ANQGSEA. This CDR3 spans 13 amino acids. Comments on this clone: The antigen is undetermined.

This TCR was recovered from a woman younger than 30 in good health and CMV-seronegative. V gene TRBV29-1 combines with J gene TRBJ2-7; 8 nucleotides align to TRBD1. Input material: PBMCs. The chain's CDR3 is CSAKTGESYEQYF. As DNA, the CDR3 is TGCAGCGCGAAGACAGGGGAAAGCTACGAGCAGTACTTC.